A single sample is the source of the 16 T cell receptor beta chains below, sequenced in a study of T cell responses to AZD1222 COVID-19 vaccine. Repertoires were generated with immunoSEQ multiplex PCR, while TCRdb's copy carries only in-frame clones and drops some. The sample has about 140,000 clones, 88% seen once. The sequencing used peripheral blood, collected 28 days after the second AZD1222 dose. Receptors were obtained from an adult who received the AZD1222 COVID-19 vaccine.

V is TRBV2 and J is TRBJ2-7, with unresolved D. The ends were cut back, 7 bases at V and 3 bases at J, with 7 bases in the middle. The CDR3 is 11 amino acids. CDR1 is SNHLY, CDR2 FYNNEI, per germline. The CDR3 coding sequence is TGTGCCAGCAAGCCGGACTACGAGCAGTACTTC. Encoded protein: CASKPDYEQYF.

The rearrangement joins TRBV7-9 to TRBJ1-2; a possible D gene is TRBD1 (5 bases). The CDR3 length is 16 residues. Trimming took 5 bases from V and 7 from J, leaving 23 bases between them. Germline V gives CDR1 SEHNR, CDR2 FQNEAQ (reference sequence). The CDR3 bases are TGTGCCAGCAGCCCCGCCCCACATAGGGGAATTGGTGGCTACACCTTC. Translation gives CASSPAPHRGIGGYTF.

The chain uses TRBV18 and TRBJ1-5; TRBD1 might be the D (5 bases). The CDR3 is 15 residues long. Germline CDR1 is KGHSH and CDR2 is LQKENI. V was cut by 3 bases and J by 4 bases, with 13 bases left in between. The CDR3 nucleotides are TGTGCCAGCTCACCGATAGACAGCCGGAATCAGCCCCAGCATTTT. It encodes CASSPIDSRNQPQHF.

In this sample, this clone turned up once. The chain has TRBV30 and TRBJ2-1; D gene uncertain. Deletions cut 5 bases from V and 5 bases from J, with 7 bases between. Germline V gene lookup returns CDR1 GTSNPN and CDR2 SVGIG (reference sequence). This CDR3 contains 11 residues. The CDR3 loop reads CAWAENNEQFF. CDR3 nucleotide sequence: TGTGCCTGGGCAGAGAACAATGAGCAGTTCTTC. The whole variable domain, remainder taken from reference TRBV30 and TRBJ2-1, is SQTIHQWPATLVQPVGSPLSLECTVEGTSNPNLYWYRQAAGRGLQLLFYSVGIGQISSEVPQNLSASRPQDRQFILSSKKLLLSDSGFYLCAWAENNEQFFGPGTRLTVL.

This chain connects TRBV12-3 or TRBV12-4 to TRBJ2-1, with unresolved D. V was clipped by 7 bases and J by 10 bases, with 14 bases between them. This CDR3 contains 12 residues. The CDR3 loop reads CASIYGSGEQFF. The CDR3 bases are TGTGCCAGCATCTACGGGTCTGGGGAGCAGTTCTTC.

V and J are TRBV2 and TRBJ1-2; 7 nucleotides match TRBD1. CDR1 is SNHLY and CDR2 is FYNNEI in the germline V gene. The J segment lost 8 bases and the V segment lost 11 bases, leaving 14 bases of the junction unmatched. This CDR3 is built from 13 residues. The CDR3 DNA reads TGTGCCGGAGGGACAGTGAGGGAGAGCGGCTACACCTTC. It yields the protein CAGGTVRESGYTF.

The CDR3 loop is CASSSQLAGNYNEQFF. The CDR3 DNA reads TGTGCCAGCAGCTCCCAACTAGCGGGCAATTACAATGAGCAGTTCTTC. The V call is TRBV5-4, the J call TRBJ2-1, with 9 bases that match TRBD2. The V gene's germline CDR1 is SGHNT and CDR2 YYREEE (reference sequence). V shed 3 bases, J shed 4 bases, and the junction held 8 bases outside the gene matches. This CDR3 has 16 amino acids.

The chain joins TRBV9 to TRBJ2-5; TRBD2 matches 8 bases. Germline values: CDR1 SGDLS, CDR2 YYNGEE. V trimming: 0 bases; J trimming: 5 bases; junction bases outside the gene matches: 9. This CDR3 has 16 residues. CDR3 amino acids: CASSVDVGGAEETQYF. Written as DNA, the CDR3 is TGTGCCAGCAGCGTAGATGTCGGGGGGGCGGAGGAGACCCAGTACTTC.

The chain combines TRBV19 with TRBJ2-2; no firm D call. CDR3 size: 14 residues. V shed 8 bases and J shed 0 bases, with 10 bases lying between them. CDR1 LNHDA and CDR2 SQIVND come from the germline V gene (reference sequence). CDR3 in amino acids: CASSVSANTGELFF. The CDR3 DNA reads TGTGCCAGTTCGGTCTCAGCGAACACCGGGGAGCTGTTTTTT.

In nucleotides, the CDR3 is TGTGCCAGCAGTGCCTCGTCGGCCGAGGGCGGAAACACCATATATTTT. It encodes CASSASSAEGGNTIYF. V and J are TRBV28 and TRBJ1-3; no clear D gene. CDR3 size: 16 residues. Looked up from germline, CDR1 is MDHEN and CDR2 is SYDVKM. The V and J ends lost 5 bases and 4 bases respectively, with 18 bases between them.

The chain joins TRBV15 to TRBJ2-1; D might be TRBD2 (6 bases). From germline, CDR1 is LNHNV and CDR2 YYDKDF (reference sequence). CDR3 length equals 14 residues. Trimming removed 1 base from V and 7 bases from J, with 11 bases in between. CDR3 protein: CATSRGGGPNEQFF. CDR3 sequence (DNA): TGTGCCACCAGCAGAGGTGGAGGGCCGAATGAGCAGTTCTTC. The variable domain in full, completed from reference TRBV15 and TRBJ2-1, reads DAMVIQNPRYQVTQFGKPVTLSCSQTLNHNVMYWYQQKSSQAPKLLFHYYDKDFNNEADTPDNFQSRRPNTSFCFLDIRSPGLGDTAMYLCATSRGGGPNEQFFGPGTRLTVL.

The CDR3, as DNA: TGTGCCAGCAGTTTATGGCGACAAACTACTCAGCATTTT. Its translation is CASSLWRQTTQHF. The chain recombines TRBV28 with TRBJ1-5, with D unresolved. V was pared by 0 bases and J by 13 bases, with 13 bases between. Germline-derived CDR1 and CDR2 are MDHEN and SYDVKM. The CDR3 has 13 residues.

V gene TRBV2 combines with J gene TRBJ1-4; the match to TRBD1 covers 12 bases. Germline V gene data show CDR1 as SNHLY and CDR2 as FYNNEI. V shed 10 bases, J shed 8 bases, and the junction held 2 bases outside the gene matches. CDR3 size: 12 residues. For the CDR3, the DNA is TGTGCCATCGGGACAGGGGGCGAAAAACTGTTTTTT. Amino acid sequence: CAIGTGGEKLFF.

The chain links TRBV6-5 to TRBJ1-2, with D possibly TRBD1 on 6 matching bases. Germline CDR1 reads MNHEY; CDR2 reads SVGAGI. Trimming cost V 2 bases and J 4 bases, with 14 bases left between them. The CDR3 has 15 residues. The CDR3 region has the DNA TGTGCCAGCAGTTACGGGGCAGGGGAACTCTATGGCTACACCTTC. This sequence encodes CASSYGAGELYGYTF.

CDR3 residues: CASSPGRPGRQFF. In nucleotides, the CDR3 is TGTGCCAGTAGTCCCGGACGCCCCGGCAGGCAGTTCTTC. The V call is TRBV19, the J call TRBJ2-1; D uncertain. This CDR3 has 13 amino acids. From germline, CDR1 is LNHDA and CDR2 SQIVND (reference sequence). Trimming left V 5 bases short and J 12 bases short, with 17 bases between.

The chain combines TRBV7-2 with TRBJ2-7; 7 bases match TRBD2. The CDR3 covers 14 residues. Germline loops: CDR1 SGHTA, CDR2 FQGNSA. V was clipped by 3 bases and J by 6 bases; unmatched bases: 8. CDR3 residues: CASSFRGDLGEQYF. The CDR3 coding sequence is TGTGCCAGCAGCTTTCGGGGGGACCTAGGCGAGCAGTACTTC. Based on the CDR3 plus reference TRBV7-2 and TRBJ2-7, the full variable domain is GAGVSQSPSNKVTEKGKDVELRCDPISGHTALYWYRQSLGQGLEFLIYFQGNSAPDKSGLPSDRFSAERTGGSVSTLTIQRTQQEDSAVYLCASSFRGDLGEQYFGPGTRLTVT.